This T cell receptor (beta chain) came from a study of T cells after yellow fever vaccination. TCRdb recomputed calls from the 5' RACE reads with MiXCR, one row per CDR3 protein. Of 100,000 to 150,000 distinct CDR3 sequences in the sample, around 7.4% were seen once. Overall study results and limits: Shared CD4/CD8 clonotypes were a small share, likely from convergent recombination. Booster sampling recovered most clones from primary vaccination (96% CD4, 88% CD8).

At least ten counts were recorded for this clonotype. Its antigen remains unidentified. The input for sequencing was CD4+ T cells sorted from PBMCs, taken roughly 10 days after the first yellow fever vaccination. The sequence was collected from a man aged 18 to 29 who received the YFV17D yellow fever vaccine.

The CDR3 protein is CASSRTGSPYNEQFF. DNA for the CDR3: TGTGCCAGCAGCCGAACGGGTAGTCCCTACAATGAGCAGTTCTTC. V and J are TRBV11-2 and TRBJ2-1; D unclear. The CDR3 has 15 amino acids. V was cut by 5 bases and J by 2 bases, with 13 bases left in between. Germline-derived CDR1 and CDR2 are SGHAT and FQNNGV.